This TCR beta chain was recorded in a study of siplizumab effects on memory and regulatory T cells. Whole-study results and caveats: It seemed that naive T cells were more diverse than memory cells and were major contributors to the alloresponse. Versus more than 25% in controls, the mappable alloreactive CD4+ clones averaged about 70% Treg-derived with siplizumab. Suppressive function of proliferating Tregs from siplizumab cultures was not confirmed.

Every sample had roughly 9.1 x 10^4 of its TCR templates assayed. TCRdb's copy holds only in-frame clones and misses some; the assay was immunoSEQ multiplex PCR. The table has 100,000 or so clones, roughly 92% seen once. The CDR3 spans 19 residues. The trim removed 5 bases at V and 8 bases at J, leaving 15 bases unmatched. The germline gives CDR1 SEHNR, CDR2 FQNEAQ (reference sequence). About this clone: Its cognate antigen is unknown.

The sequenced material came from Tregs sorted from blood. The chain couples TRBV7-9 to TRBJ2-1; 16 bases fit TRBD2. This receptor was obtained from a human donor in good health. CDR3 nucleotide sequence: TGTGCCAGCAGCCCGGGACTAGCGGGAGGGCGAAAGAAGGCCGATGAGCAGTTCTTC. This codes for CASSPGLAGGRKKADEQFF.